A single sample is the source of the 30 T cell receptor beta chains below, sequenced in a study of blood T cells in healthy people across ages. Primers used in a second PCR of about 6 to 12 cycles were a sample-barcoded 5' primer and a J-beta primer mix. TCRdb redid the calling of the 5' RACE reads with MiXCR, one entry per CDR3 protein. The data show roughly 2 million distinct CDR3 sequences, about 50% seen once. Sequenced sample: blood. These TCRs come from a woman aged 35 to 49 in good health.

The chain employs TRBV20-1 and TRBJ1-6; possibly TRBD1 for D (6 bases). Germline CDR1 and CDR2: DFQATT and SNEGSKA (reference sequence). V shed 6 bases and J shed 9 bases, with 15 bases lying between them. This CDR3 spans 13 amino acids. The CDR3 nucleotides read TGCAGTGCCCCAACTATGGGGGCTTCACCCCTCCACTTT. Its translation is CSAPTMGASPLHF.

This chain uses TRBV20-1 with TRBJ2-3, with a tentative D call TRBD2 (5 bases). Germline V CDR1 and CDR2: DFQATT, SNEGSKA (reference sequence). CDR3 length equals 13 residues. V lost 6 bases to trimming and J lost 5 bases, with 15 bases between them. The CDR3 here is CSAVSLAKDTQYF. Written as DNA, the CDR3 is TGCAGTGCGGTGAGCCTAGCAAAAGATACGCAGTATTTT.

The V gene is TRBV5-1, the J gene TRBJ2-6; 8 bases are a match to TRBD1. The CDR3 is 14 residues long. The germline CDR1 and CDR2 sequences are SGHRS and YFSETQ. With 3 bases clipped from V and 9 bases from J, the junction kept 5 bases outside the gene matches. The chain's CDR3 is CASSSGTGLNVLTF. The CDR3 nucleotides read TGCGCCAGCAGCTCTGGGACAGGCCTCAACGTCCTGACTTTC.

This clonotype showed up just a few times. The chain couples TRBV5-1 to TRBJ2-7; D gene uncertain. The end of the DNA is better explained by TRBJ2-5, so the J call may be wrong. Per germline, CDR1 SGHRS and CDR2 YFSETQ. The CDR3 totals 14 residues. The CDR3 DNA is TGCGCCAGCAGAAGTCCAGGCCTCATGGGGACCCAGTACTTC. Translation gives CASRSPGLMGTQYF.

In this sample, this clonotype turned up a few times. This rearrangement joins TRBV4-2 to TRBJ2-1; 8 positions agree with TRBD1. V gave up 0 bases and J gave up 6 bases; unmatched junction bases: 7. This CDR3 has 16 residues. The germline gives CDR1 LGHNA, CDR2 YNFKEQ. The CDR3 DNA reads as TGTGCCAGCAGCCAAGACCTCCAGGGGGCACTCAATGAGCAGTTCTTC. Translated: CASSQDLQGALNEQFF.

The chain recombines TRBV4-3 with TRBJ2-1, with D maybe TRBD1 (6 bases). V lost 0 bases, J lost 5 bases, and 11 bases lay in between. The CDR3 has 15 residues. The germline CDR1 and CDR2 sequences are LGHNA and YSLEER. CDR3 loop: CASSQDRGKHNEQFF. DNA for the CDR3: TGCGCCAGCAGCCAAGATAGGGGGAAACACAATGAGCAGTTCTTC.

The chain links TRBV12-3 or TRBV12-4 to TRBJ2-3; tentative D call: TRBD2 (6 bases). The ends were cut back, 7 bases at V and 4 bases at J, with 21 bases in the middle. The CDR3 runs to 16 residues. CDR3 nucleotide sequence: TGTGCCAGCACCCCAGGCCCAGCGGGTACCTCAGATACGCAGTATTTT. Translation: CASTPGPAGTSDTQYF.

This rearrangement joins TRBV2 to TRBJ2-7; D not certain. Looked up from germline, CDR1 is SNHLY and CDR2 is FYNNEI. Between the trimmed V and J ends, which lost 1 base and 2 bases, there was a span of 12 bases. The CDR3 covers 15 residues. CDR3 residues: CASSEVVFSPYEQYF. Here the CDR3 DNA reads TGTGCCAGCAGTGAAGTAGTATTTAGTCCCTACGAGCAGTACTTC.

The chain combines TRBV29-1 with TRBJ1-1; D uncertain. Per germline, CDR1 SQVTM and CDR2 ANQGSEA. The V gene lost 5 bases and the J gene lost 2 bases, with 12 bases spanning the gap. This CDR3 has 13 residues. The DNA for the CDR3 is TGCAGCGTTTACTTGACTGCTAACACTGAAGCTTTCTTT. Amino acid sequence: CSVYLTANTEAFF.

The chain uses TRBV6-5 and TRBJ2-6, with unresolved D. V was cut by 2 bases and J by 0 bases, with 5 bases left in between. This CDR3 has 15 residues. CDR1 and CDR2 from the germline V gene are MNHEY and SVGAGI. CDR3 region: CASSYQHSGANVLTF. CDR3 sequence (DNA): TGTGCCAGCAGTTACCAGCACTCTGGGGCCAACGTCCTGACTTTC.

The V and J genes are TRBV7-9 and TRBJ1-6; no reliable D call. V lost 6 bases, J lost 10 bases, and 13 bases lay in between. Germline CDR1 SEHNR, CDR2 FQNEAQ (reference sequence). This CDR3 has 13 amino acids. As DNA, the CDR3 is TGTGCCAGCAGACCGGACGGCGACTCACCCCTCCACTTT. Protein: CASRPDGDSPLHF.

This chain joins TRBV5-1 and TRBJ1-6; 9 positions agree with TRBD1. The CDR3 runs 15 residues. V lost 2 bases, J lost 8 bases, and 5 bases stayed unmatched. Per the germline V gene, CDR1 is SGHRS and CDR2 is YFSETQ. The CDR3 nucleotides are TGCGCCAGCAGCTTAAATAGACAGGGGGATTCACCCCTCCACTTT. Its protein is CASSLNRQGDSPLHF.

This chain uses TRBV27 with TRBJ2-5; D not resolved. Trimming stripped 3 bases from V and 3 bases from J, with 5 bases between. This CDR3 region has 12 residues. The germline V gene has CDR1 MNHEY and CDR2 SMNVEV (reference sequence). The CDR3 nucleotides read TGTGCCAGCAGTTTCCATAAAGAGACCCAGTACTTC. Its translation is CASSFHKETQYF.

The V and J genes are TRBV4-2 and TRBJ2-1; 8 bases fit TRBD2. This CDR3 is 16 amino acids long. The V and J ends lost 4 bases and 3 bases, in that order; junction bases with no gene match: 8. The germline V gene has CDR1 LGHNA and CDR2 YNFKEQ. CDR3 loop: CASSRTLSGDYNEQFF. CDR3 nucleotide sequence: TGTGCCAGCAGCCGGACACTTAGCGGGGACTACAATGAGCAGTTCTTC.

The chain carries TRBV14 and TRBJ2-1; the D is unclear. The DNA end is more similar to TRBJ2-7, so the J call may be wrong. This CDR3 region has 16 residues. Per germline, CDR1 SGHDN and CDR2 FVKESK. CDR3 in DNA: TGTGCCAGCAGCCCTAATGCCTGGCTGCAATACAATGAGCAGTACTTC. Its translation is CASSPNAWLQYNEQYF.

V and J are TRBV20-1 and TRBJ2-1, with D unresolved. V gave up 0 bases and J gave up 1 base, with 16 bases separating them. CDR3 size: 17 residues. Germline V gene sequence: CDR1 DFQATT, CDR2 SNEGSKA (reference sequence). The CDR3 protein is CSARDLPSDRSYNEQFF. CDR3 nucleotides: TGCAGTGCTAGAGATCTTCCGTCAGACCGATCCTACAATGAGCAGTTCTTC.

The V call is TRBV5-1, the J call TRBJ2-1; 10 bases line up with TRBD2. Per the germline V gene, CDR1 is SGHRS and CDR2 is YFSETQ. V lost 2 bases, J lost 5 bases, and 7 bases stayed unmatched. The CDR3 has 16 residues. The DNA of the CDR3 is TGCGCCAGCAGCTTTGGGGCCGGGACTAGCGACAATGAGCAGTTCTTC. Translation: CASSFGAGTSDNEQFF.

The rearrangement joins TRBV5-1 to TRBJ2-7, with 12 bases matching TRBD2. The CDR3 extends over 19 amino acids. Losses at the gene ends were 4 bases for V and 2 bases for J; bases not matched to a gene: 16. Looked up from germline, CDR1 is SGHRS and CDR2 is YFSETQ. The CDR3 DNA follows: TGCGCCAGCAGCCCGCGGCTCACTAGCGGGGGGACGAGAACCTACGAGCAGTACTTC. Its translation is CASSPRLTSGGTRTYEQYF.

In this sample, this clonotype turned up a few times. The V and J genes are TRBV4-1 and TRBJ2-3; D is uncertain. CDR1 MGHRA and CDR2 YSYEKL come from the germline V gene. The CDR3 covers 13 residues. With 4 bases removed from V and 4 bases from J, the gap between germline ends came to 9 bases. CDR3 residues: CASSREQPDTQYF. The CDR3 region has the DNA TGCGCCAGCAGCCGGGAACAACCAGATACGCAGTATTTT.

V and J are TRBV7-8 and TRBJ2-7; the D is unclear. V lost 7 bases and J lost 2, with 12 bases in between. The germline V gene encodes CDR1 SGHVS and CDR2 FQNEAQ. The CDR3 extends over 13 amino acids. This chain's CDR3 is CASTIIGTYEQYF. The CDR3 DNA sequence: TGTGCCAGCACCATAATAGGAACCTACGAGCAGTACTTC.

V usage is TRBV27 and J usage is TRBJ1-6; 8 nucleotides agree with TRBD1. The V segment lost 6 bases and the J segment 7 bases; nucleotides outside the gene matches: 8. This CDR3 spans 15 amino acids. CDR1 MNHEY and CDR2 SMNVEV come from the germline V gene (reference sequence). The CDR3 DNA is TGTGCCAGCAGCTCAGGACAGGGATTGAATTCACCCCTCCACTTT. This codes for CASSSGQGLNSPLHF.

This chain links TRBV20-1 with TRBJ1-2; D perhaps matches TRBD1 (6 bases). The length of the CDR3 is 12 residues. Per germline, CDR1 DFQATT and CDR2 SNEGSKA (reference sequence). V lost 7 bases, J lost 4 bases, and 13 bases lay in between. The CDR3 DNA follows: TGCAGTGGTCTAGGGGGGGTCTATGGCTACACCTTC. Encoded protein: CSGLGGVYGYTF.

J is TRBJ2-3 and V is TRBV20-1; D gene uncertain. This CDR3 region has 13 residues. Germline V lookup: CDR1 DFQATT, CDR2 SNEGSKA (reference sequence). Trimming removed 5 bases from V and 6 bases from J, with 15 bases in between. The CDR3 spells CSAPRTQADTQYF. As DNA, the CDR3 is TGCAGTGCTCCTCGGACCCAGGCGGATACGCAGTATTTT.

The gene calls are TRBV20-1 and TRBJ2-7, with TRBD1 matching over 9 bases. J was trimmed by 5 bases and V by 4 bases; bases with no gene match: 12. The CDR3 runs 15 residues. Germline V CDR1 and CDR2: DFQATT, SNEGSKA (reference sequence). This chain's CDR3 is CSAINGGTGFNEQYF. In DNA, the CDR3 is TGCAGTGCTATCAATGGCGGGACAGGGTTCAACGAGCAGTACTTC.

J is TRBJ2-4 and V is TRBV2; D may match TRBD1 or TRBD2 (5 bases each). Matching the DNA end better, TRBJ2-5 makes the J call doubtful. Germline V gene sequence: CDR1 SNHLY, CDR2 FYNNEI. CDR3 length: 13 amino acids. The CDR3 sequence: CASSEGEVETQYF. In DNA, the CDR3 is TGTGCCAGCAGTGAGGGGGAAGTCGAGACCCAGTACTTC.

This clonotype was observed a handful of times. V is TRBV4-2 and J is TRBJ1-2; the D is unclear. CDR1 and CDR2 (germline): LGHNA, YNFKEQ. With 0 bases removed from V and 7 bases from J, the gap between germline ends came to 9 bases. CDR3 length: 13 residues. Written as DNA, the CDR3 is TGTGCCAGCAGCCAAGATAAGTTTAGTGGCTACACCTTC. Its protein is CASSQDKFSGYTF.

This clonotype appeared once. The V call is TRBV10-3, the J call TRBJ2-5; 9 bases agree with TRBD2. The J call is doubtful: the DNA matches TRBJ2-7 better. From germline, CDR1 is ENHRY and CDR2 SYGVKD. The CDR3 sequence is 16 residues long. The CDR3 loop reads CATQETSGRSSYEQYF. The DNA of the CDR3 is TGTGCCACCCAAGAGACTAGCGGCCGTAGCTCCTACGAGCAGTACTTC.

The rearrangement joins TRBV15 to TRBJ1-4; tentative D call: TRBD1 (5 bases). Germline V CDR1 and CDR2: LNHNV, YYDKDF (reference sequence). The CDR3 loop spans 15 amino acids. V shed 2 bases and J shed 5 bases, with 12 bases lying between them. CDR3 loop: CATSRLQGLNEKLFF. DNA for the CDR3: TGTGCCACCAGCAGATTGCAGGGCTTGAATGAAAAACTGTTTTTT.

This chain links TRBV10-3 with TRBJ1-1, with unresolved D. CDR1 ENHRY and CDR2 SYGVKD come from the germline V gene. This CDR3 comprises 12 residues. Between the trimmed V and J ends, which lost 3 bases and 4 bases, there was a span of 6 bases. This CDR3 reads CAISDIVTEAFF. The CDR3 nucleotides are TGTGCCATCAGTGATATAGTCACTGAAGCTTTCTTT.

This clonotype was seen a handful of times. The genes are TRBV10-2 and TRBJ2-1, with D perhaps TRBD1 (5 bases). The CDR3 spans 15 residues. Looked up from germline, CDR1 is WSHSY and CDR2 is SAAADI. V gave up 3 bases and J gave up 4 bases, with 13 bases separating them. CDR3 DNA: TGCGCCAGCAGTGATGCTGGGGCTCATTACAATGAGCAGTTCTTC. Its translation is CASSDAGAHYNEQFF.